Included here is one TCR beta chain sequence, with context. No antigen is known for it. These data come from a study of blood T cells in healthy people across ages. Findings and caveats of the study: There were more naive CD4+ cells and higher diversity in long-lived donors than in aged donors. With age, beta diversity per million T cells declined roughly linearly, significantly by approximately 41.

The second PCR ran about 6 to 11 cycles with a sample-barcoded 5' primer and J-beta primers. Each CDR3 protein gets one entry after TCRdb re-called the 5' RACE reads with MiXCR. The table records 800,000 to 900,000 distinct CDR3 sequences, around two thirds of them present only once. Germline V gives CDR1 MDHEN, CDR2 SYDVKM. The CDR3 extends over 13 amino acids. The ends were cut back, 7 bases at V and 3 bases at J, with 13 bases in the middle. The V call is TRBV28, the J call TRBJ2-7, with D hard to call. The TCR was taken from a man aged 25-45 years in good health. What was sequenced was blood. This CDR3 is CASNLPSGYEQYF. The CDR3 DNA reads TGTGCCAGCAACCTCCCCTCCGGCTACGAGCAGTACTTC.